These T cell receptor beta chains were read from a single sample in a study of graft-versus-host responses after intestinal transplantation. No cognate antigen is known for these TCRs. Profiled with immunoSEQ multiplex PCR; TCRdb holds only in-frame clones, not every one. The sample carries around 55,000 clones, 80% to 90% recorded once. The starting material was unstimulated CD4+ T cells sorted from spleen or lymph node cells, obtained before transplant. These receptors were collected from a human donor who was the organ donor for an intestinal transplant. Both conserved end residues are part of each CDR3. Each record gives: CDR3 DNA, CDR3 protein, clone size, V gene, D gene, J gene. The D gene is left open where the match is weak. Some rows mark clone size as missing; the rest say once, few, many or name a class of expanded clone.

CDR3 DNA: TGTGCCAGCAGAGTCCGACAGCCCTCCGGTGAAAAACTGTTTTTT; CDR3 protein: CASRVRQPSGEKLFF; clone size: .; V gene: TRBV6-1; D gene: .; J gene: TRBJ1-4
CDR3 DNA: TGTGCCAGCTCCCTGGGGGAGGGGACTGAAGCTTTCTTT; CDR3 protein: CASSLGEGTEAFF; clone size: .; V gene: TRBV18; D gene: .; J gene: TRBJ1-1
CDR3 DNA: TGTGCCAGCAGCTTAGCGGAGACGACGAACACCGGGGAGCTGTTTTTT; CDR3 protein: CASSLAETTNTGELFF; clone size: .; V gene: TRBV7-2; D gene: .; J gene: TRBJ2-2
CDR3 DNA: TGTGCCAGCAGCAAAGGGCACGTTGACTGGCAGTTCTTC; CDR3 protein: CASSKGHVDWQFF; clone size: .; V gene: TRBV21-1; D gene: .; J gene: TRBJ2-1
CDR3 DNA: TGTGCCACCTCCCCGCGGGGGGGCTACGAGCAGTACTTC; CDR3 protein: CATSPRGGYEQYF; clone size: .; V gene: TRBV7-4; D gene: TRBD2; J gene: TRBJ2-7
CDR3 DNA: TGCAGCGTTGTTGAAGGAACTAGCGGGAGGAACCCATACAATGAGCAGTTCTTC; CDR3 protein: CSVVEGTSGRNPYNEQFF; clone size: .; V gene: TRBV29-1; D gene: TRBD2; J gene: TRBJ2-1
CDR3 DNA: TGTGCCAGCAGTGGGGACAGGGGAGGGACCTACGAGCAGTACTTC; CDR3 protein: CASSGDRGGTYEQYF; clone size: .; V gene: TRBV2; D gene: TRBD1; J gene: TRBJ2-7
CDR3 DNA: TGTGCCAGCAGGGGACAGGGGGGGGGCACTGAAGCTTTCTTT; CDR3 protein: CASRGQGGGTEAFF; clone size: few; V gene: TRBV27; D gene: TRBD1; J gene: TRBJ1-1
CDR3 DNA: TGTGCCAGCAGTCCCGACTGGAACACTGAAGCTTTCTTT; CDR3 protein: CASSPDWNTEAFF; clone size: .; V gene: TRBV9; D gene: .; J gene: TRBJ1-1
CDR3 DNA: TGTGCCAGTAGGGAGCGGGCCCGTAGTTATGAAAAACTGTTTTTT; CDR3 protein: CASRERARSYEKLFF; clone size: .; V gene: TRBV19; D gene: .; J gene: TRBJ1-4
CDR3 DNA: TGTGCCAGCAGTTACGCCGGTGGACAGGTCTACGAGCAGTACTTC; CDR3 protein: CASSYAGGQVYEQYF; clone size: few; V gene: TRBV6-5; D gene: TRBD1; J gene: TRBJ2-7
CDR3 DNA: TGCGCCAGCAGCCAGTCGGTAGACAAAAACATTCAGTACTTC; CDR3 protein: CASSQSVDKNIQYF; clone size: .; V gene: TRBV4-1; D gene: .; J gene: TRBJ2-4
CDR3 DNA: TGTGCCAGCAGCTTGGAGGTAGGAGGCCTCTTT; CDR3 protein: CASSLEVGGLF; clone size: .; V gene: TRBV7-9; D gene: .; J gene: TRBJ1-1
CDR3 DNA: TGCGCCAGCAGCCCCCGGACAGGGGGTGTAAACACCGTATATTTT; CDR3 protein: CASSPRTGGVNTVYF; clone size: .; V gene: TRBV5-1; D gene: TRBD1; J gene: TRBJ1-3
CDR3 DNA: TGTGCCAGCAGCGTGGACAGTTGGAGTACCGGGGAGCTGTTTTTT; CDR3 protein: CASSVDSWSTGELFF; clone size: .; V gene: TRBV7-3; D gene: .; J gene: TRBJ2-2
CDR3 DNA: TGTGCCAGTAGTATCCCCCCATACAATGAGCAGTTCTTC; CDR3 protein: CASSIPPYNEQFF; clone size: .; V gene: TRBV19; D gene: .; J gene: TRBJ2-1
CDR3 DNA: TGCGCCAGCAGCCAAGAAGCGGGGAGCGGGAGTAAGACCCAGTACTTC; CDR3 protein: CASSQEAGSGSKTQYF; clone size: few; V gene: TRBV4-1; D gene: TRBD2; J gene: TRBJ2-5
CDR3 DNA: TGTGCCAGCAGCTGGAAGGGACTAGCGGGAGAGACCCAGTACTTC; CDR3 protein: CASSWKGLAGETQYF; clone size: once; V gene: TRBV11-2; D gene: TRBD2; J gene: TRBJ2-5
CDR3 DNA: TGTGCCAGCAGCTTGGGGACAGGGCGCATTGAAGCTTTCTTT; CDR3 protein: CASSLGTGRIEAFF; clone size: .; V gene: TRBV7-9; D gene: TRBD1; J gene: TRBJ1-1
CDR3 DNA: TGTGCCTGGAGTACAGGGCACGGAGGAAACACCATATATTTT; CDR3 protein: CAWSTGHGGNTIYF; clone size: few; V gene: TRBV30; D gene: .; J gene: TRBJ1-3
CDR3 DNA: TGTGCCAGCAGTCCAGACAGGGGGCTTCAGCCCCAGCATTTT; CDR3 protein: CASSPDRGLQPQHF; clone size: .; V gene: TRBV7-2; D gene: TRBD1; J gene: TRBJ1-5
CDR3 DNA: TGTGCCAGCAGTTTAGGGGGGACCTTTAGCAATCAGCCCCAGCATTTT; CDR3 protein: CASSLGGTFSNQPQHF; clone size: .; V gene: TRBV28; D gene: .; J gene: TRBJ1-5
CDR3 DNA: TGTGCCAGCAGCTTATGGACAGCCTATGGCTACACCTTC; CDR3 protein: CASSLWTAYGYTF; clone size: .; V gene: TRBV7-9; D gene: .; J gene: TRBJ1-2
CDR3 DNA: TGTGCCAGCAGCTCGACTAGCGGGAGGTCTTGGGAGACCCAGTACTTC; CDR3 protein: CASSSTSGRSWETQYF; clone size: .; V gene: TRBV7-2; D gene: TRBD2; J gene: TRBJ2-5
CDR3 DNA: TGTGCCAGCGACAGGAGACTGAAGGCTTTCTTT; CDR3 protein: CASDRRLKAFF; clone size: .; V gene: TRBV28; D gene: .; J gene: TRBJ1-1
CDR3 DNA: TGTGGCGCCTTACCCACTAGCGGGAGCACCTACAATGAGCAGTTCTTC; CDR3 protein: CGALPTSGSTYNEQFF; clone size: .; V gene: TRBV28; D gene: TRBD2; J gene: TRBJ2-1
CDR3 DNA: TGCGCCAGCAGCTCCCCTCAGACTAGCGGGAGGGCCAGTACGCAGTATTTT; CDR3 protein: CASSSPQTSGRASTQYF; clone size: .; V gene: TRBV5-1; D gene: TRBD2; J gene: TRBJ2-3
CDR3 DNA: TGTGCCAGCGCCCTCGGGACAGTGAGCTCCTACGAGCAGTACTTC; CDR3 protein: CASALGTVSSYEQYF; clone size: .; V gene: TRBV9; D gene: TRBD1; J gene: TRBJ2-7
CDR3 DNA: TGTGCCAGCGAAGCCCCTGGGGCCAACGTCCTGACTTTC; CDR3 protein: CASEAPGANVLTF; clone size: .; V gene: TRBV6-5; D gene: .; J gene: TRBJ2-6
CDR3 DNA: TGTGCCAGCAGTAGGAGACAGAATGAAAAACTGTTTTTT; CDR3 protein: CASSRRQNEKLFF; clone size: .; V gene: TRBV28; D gene: .; J gene: TRBJ1-4
CDR3 DNA: TGTGCCAGCTCATCTATCGGGTACAATGAGCAGTTCTTC; CDR3 protein: CASSSIGYNEQFF; clone size: .; V gene: TRBV18; D gene: .; J gene: TRBJ2-1
CDR3 DNA: TGTGCCAGCAGAGATAGATCCGGGACCGACAGGATGAAGGGCTACACCTTC; CDR3 protein: CASRDRSGTDRMKGYTF; clone size: .; V gene: TRBV28; D gene: .; J gene: TRBJ1-2
CDR3 DNA: TGTGCCAGCAGTCAAGACAGCTCTAATGAAAAACTGTTTTTT; CDR3 protein: CASSQDSSNEKLFF; clone size: .; V gene: TRBV2; D gene: .; J gene: TRBJ1-4
CDR3 DNA: TGCAGCGTTTCCCACCAGGGATATAGCAATCAGCCCCAGCATTTT; CDR3 protein: CSVSHQGYSNQPQHF; clone size: .; V gene: TRBV29-1; D gene: .; J gene: TRBJ1-5
CDR3 DNA: TGCGCCAGCAGCTGGCCCTCCGGGACAGGGGTAGATGAGCAGTTCTTC; CDR3 protein: CASSWPSGTGVDEQFF; clone size: .; V gene: TRBV5-1; D gene: TRBD1; J gene: TRBJ2-1
CDR3 DNA: TGTGCCAGCAGTTCCCGGGGGACTAGCGGGACCTACGAGCAGTACTTC; CDR3 protein: CASSSRGTSGTYEQYF; clone size: .; V gene: TRBV28; D gene: TRBD2; J gene: TRBJ2-7
CDR3 DNA: TGTGCCAGCAGTTTGCTGGGACTAGCGGGAATTGAGCAGTTCTTC; CDR3 protein: CASSLLGLAGIEQFF; clone size: .; V gene: TRBV28; D gene: TRBD2; J gene: TRBJ2-1
CDR3 DNA: TGTGCCAGCAGTGTAAACCCCGCCGCGGGAGCTTATGACAATGAGCAGTTCTTC; CDR3 protein: CASSVNPAAGAYDNEQFF; clone size: .; V gene: TRBV28; D gene: TRBD2; J gene: TRBJ2-1
CDR3 DNA: TGCAGCGTTCGGGGGTCAGGGCTTACGCAGTATTTT; CDR3 protein: CSVRGSGLTQYF; clone size: .; V gene: TRBV29-1; D gene: .; J gene: TRBJ2-3
CDR3 DNA: TGTGCCAGCAGCTTGGGGGACAGCTACAACACTGAAGCTTTCTTT; CDR3 protein: CASSLGDSYNTEAFF; clone size: .; V gene: TRBV11-1; D gene: TRBD1; J gene: TRBJ1-1
CDR3 DNA: TGTGCCACCAGCAGAGATCCGGGTAAGACAGGGATCGGTCAGCCCCAGCATTTT; CDR3 protein: CATSRDPGKTGIGQPQHF; clone size: .; V gene: TRBV15; D gene: TRBD1; J gene: TRBJ1-5
CDR3 DNA: TGCGCCAGCAGCCAAGATGGTCAGGGGGTTCGAGAGCAGTACTTC; CDR3 protein: CASSQDGQGVREQYF; clone size: .; V gene: TRBV4-1; D gene: TRBD1; J gene: TRBJ2-7
CDR3 DNA: TGTGCCAGCAGCGTAGGAGATAGGGGAAAGGTGGGAAACACCATATATTTT; CDR3 protein: CASSVGDRGKVGNTIYF; clone size: .; V gene: TRBV7-2; D gene: .; J gene: TRBJ1-3
CDR3 DNA: TGTGCCAGCAGTCTCTCCCAGGCTAGGACTAGCGGGAGGCACAGGGAGCAGTACTTC; CDR3 protein: CASSLSQARTSGRHREQYF; clone size: .; V gene: TRBV28; D gene: TRBD2; J gene: TRBJ2-7
CDR3 DNA: TGTGCCAGCAGCTTAGCCCCCACAATGAACACTGAAGCTTTCTTT; CDR3 protein: CASSLAPTMNTEAFF; clone size: .; V gene: TRBV11-1; D gene: .; J gene: TRBJ1-1
CDR3 DNA: TGTGCCAGCAGTTCCTTCGACAGGGGATTGTGGAACACTGAAGCTTTCTTT; CDR3 protein: CASSSFDRGLWNTEAFF; clone size: once; V gene: TRBV28; D gene: TRBD1; J gene: TRBJ1-1
CDR3 DNA: TGTGCCAGCAGCGTAGGCCCTAAAACCGGGGAGCTGTTTTTT; CDR3 protein: CASSVGPKTGELFF; clone size: .; V gene: TRBV9; D gene: .; J gene: TRBJ2-2
CDR3 DNA: TGTGCCAGCATTGGCGAGACCCAGTACTTC; CDR3 protein: CASIGETQYF; clone size: .; V gene: TRBV28; D gene: .; J gene: TRBJ2-5
CDR3 DNA: TGTGCCAGCAGTTACTCGACAGCCGCCCGCGAGCAGTTCTTC; CDR3 protein: CASSYSTAAREQFF; clone size: .; V gene: TRBV6-5; D gene: .; J gene: TRBJ2-1
CDR3 DNA: TGTGCCAGCAGCAACTCCCCGGTGCGGGACTCCTACAATGAGCAGTTCTTC; CDR3 protein: CASSNSPVRDSYNEQFF; clone size: .; V gene: TRBV21-1; D gene: .; J gene: TRBJ2-1
CDR3 DNA: TGTGCCAGCAGCTTGGCGCCTAGCTACACCTACGAGCAGTACTTC; CDR3 protein: CASSLAPSYTYEQYF; clone size: .; V gene: TRBV5-4; D gene: .; J gene: TRBJ2-7
CDR3 DNA: TGTGCCTGGAATCATGGGCCTGGCAATCAGCCCCAGCATTTT; CDR3 protein: CAWNHGPGNQPQHF; clone size: .; V gene: TRBV30; D gene: .; J gene: TRBJ1-5
CDR3 DNA: TGTGCCAGCAGTCCTAGTGGGACAGGGGGCAGGTACGAGCAGTACTTC; CDR3 protein: CASSPSGTGGRYEQYF; clone size: .; V gene: TRBV28; D gene: TRBD1; J gene: TRBJ2-7
CDR3 DNA: TGTGCCAGCAGCTTTTGGAGGAGTCAGGAGACCCAGTACTTC; CDR3 protein: CASSFWRSQETQYF; clone size: .; V gene: TRBV11-2; D gene: .; J gene: TRBJ2-5
CDR3 DNA: TGTGCCAGCAGCTTCGCCAGGGTCGAAAACATTCAGTACTTC; CDR3 protein: CASSFARVENIQYF; clone size: .; V gene: TRBV11-1; D gene: .; J gene: TRBJ2-4
CDR3 DNA: TGTGCCAGCAGCGACACTAACTATGGCTACACCTTC; CDR3 protein: CASSDTNYGYTF; clone size: .; V gene: TRBV7-9; D gene: .; J gene: TRBJ1-2
CDR3 DNA: TGCGCCAGCAGCCACGCGCGGGACAGGGGCCACGAGCAGTACTTC; CDR3 protein: CASSHARDRGHEQYF; clone size: .; V gene: TRBV4-3; D gene: TRBD1; J gene: TRBJ2-7